This TCR beta chain was obtained from a study of human T cells and chemical hapten exposure. Many counts were recorded for this clonotype. Time point noted: pre-sensitization, week 0. Stated treatment: therapeutic diphenylcyclopropenone sensitization with weekly scalp DPC. TCRdb reprocessed the RACE reads via MiXCR and lists one record per CDR3 protein. The sample lists more than 300,000 distinct CDR3 sequences, 4.5% to 6% occurring once. The material was whole blood, obtained in connection with sensitization to the hapten diphenylcyclopropenone (DPC). The TCR originated in a woman aged 45-60 years with alopecia areata. Some clones in this sample may be carry-over from other donors' samples.

The CDR3 here is CASSPQRGAHTDTQYF. CDR3 DNA sequence: TGTGCCAGCAGCCCTCAGAGGGGGGCCCACACAGATACGCAGTATTTT. The V call is TRBV9, the J call TRBJ2-3; D is tentatively TRBD1 or TRBD2 (6 bases each). The CDR3 has 16 residues. With 4 bases removed from V and 2 bases from J, the gap between germline ends came to 17 bases. CDR1 and CDR2 (germline): SGDLS, YYNGEE. The complete variable domain, with remaining parts taken from reference TRBV9 and TRBJ2-3, reads DSGVTQTPKHLITATGQRVTLRCSPRSGDLSVYWYQQSLDQGLQFLIQYYNGEERAKGNILERFSAQQFPDLHSELNLSSLELGDSALYFCASSPQRGAHTDTQYFGPGTRLTVL.